This T cell receptor beta chain was sequenced in a study of T cells after yellow fever vaccination. Study information: It was SMART-Seq v4 Ultra Low Input that prepared the fractions with low cell numbers. Study-wide results and caveats: Abundant bulk-population clonotypes could contaminate the FACS-sorted repertoires. Most primary-vaccination clones recurred post-booster (around 95% CD4, around 86% CD8).

5'RACE template switching added a universal primer site and UMIs to TCR cDNA. One entry per CDR3 protein results from TCRdb running MiXCR on the 5' RACE reads. The data hold 160,000 or so distinct CDR3 sequences, with under 7.5% observed a single time. The junction had 11 bases not matched to a gene; V was cut back by 5 bases and J by 3 bases. CDR3 size: 16 residues. Germline V gene data show CDR1 as SGHTA and CDR2 as FQGNSA. Regarding this clonotype: Its antigen is as yet unknown.

The sample in question was CD4+ T cells sorted from PBMCs, obtained around 5 days after the first yellow fever vaccination. The sequence was obtained from a man aged 18 to 29 who received the YFV17D yellow fever vaccine. This chain joins TRBV7-2 and TRBJ2-3; 7 nucleotides match TRBD1. Here the CDR3 reads CASSPRTGAGTDTQYF. The DNA for the CDR3 is TGTGCCAGCAGCCCCAGAACAGGGGCCGGGACAGATACGCAGTATTTT.